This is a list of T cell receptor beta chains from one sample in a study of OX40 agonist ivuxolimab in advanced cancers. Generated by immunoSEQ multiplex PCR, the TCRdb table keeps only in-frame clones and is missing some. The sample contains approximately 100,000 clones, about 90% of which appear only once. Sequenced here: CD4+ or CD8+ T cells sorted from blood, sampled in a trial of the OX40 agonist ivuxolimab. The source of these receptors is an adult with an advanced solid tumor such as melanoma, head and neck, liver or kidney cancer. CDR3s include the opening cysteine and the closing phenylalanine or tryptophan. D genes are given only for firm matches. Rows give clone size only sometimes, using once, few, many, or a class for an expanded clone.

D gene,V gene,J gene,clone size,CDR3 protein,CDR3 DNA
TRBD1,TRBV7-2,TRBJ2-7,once,CASSTAGTVIYEQYF,TGTGCCAGCAGCACAGCCGGGACAGTAATCTACGAGCAGTACTTC
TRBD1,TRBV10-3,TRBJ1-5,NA,CAISTGGTGDQPQHF,TGTGCCATCAGCACAGGGGGTACGGGCGATCAGCCCCAGCATTTT
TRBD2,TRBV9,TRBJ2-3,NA,CASSVEGSGALDTQYF,TGTGCCAGCAGCGTAGAGGGTAGCGGGGCGTTAGATACGCAGTATTTT
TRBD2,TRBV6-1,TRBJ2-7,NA,CASSATGSGLARRQYF,TGTGCCAGCAGTGCGACAGGGTCGGGACTAGCGCGGCGGCAGTACTTC
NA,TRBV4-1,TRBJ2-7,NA,CASSQDYYEQYF,TGCGCCAGCAGCCAAGATTACTACGAGCAGTACTTC
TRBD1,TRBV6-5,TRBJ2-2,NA,CASTRDRVTGELFF,TGTGCCAGCACCCGGGACAGGGTGACCGGGGAGCTGTTTTTT
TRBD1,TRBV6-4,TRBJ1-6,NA,CASSAGTGGVEPLHF,TGTGCCAGCAGTGCCGGGACAGGGGGCGTTGAACCCCTCCACTTT
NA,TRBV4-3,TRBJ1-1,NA,CASSQEPVGAPNTEAFF,TGCGCCAGCAGCCAAGAACCTGTAGGGGCTCCGAACACTGAAGCTTTCTTT
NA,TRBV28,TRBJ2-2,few,CASSLLGTGELFF,TGTGCCAGCAGTTTATTGGGGACCGGGGAGCTGTTTTTT
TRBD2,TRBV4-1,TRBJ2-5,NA,CASSQGASASGQETQYF,TGCGCCAGCAGCCAAGGGGCTTCGGCTAGCGGTCAAGAGACCCAGTACTTC
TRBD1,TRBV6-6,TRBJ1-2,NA,CASRQGQGGSYGYTF,TGTGCCAGCAGGCAGGGACAGGGGGGGTCCTATGGCTACACCTTC
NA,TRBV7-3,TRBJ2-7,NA,CASSSGQNYEQYF,TGTGCCAGCAGCTCCGGACAGAACTACGAGCAGTACTTC
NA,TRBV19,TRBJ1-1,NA,CASSERQNTEAFF,TGTGCCAGTAGTGAGAGGCAGAACACTGAAGCTTTCTTT
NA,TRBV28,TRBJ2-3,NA,CASSSWPDTQYF,TGTGCCAGCAGTTCCTGGCCAGATACGCAGTATTTT
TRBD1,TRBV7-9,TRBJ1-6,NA,CASSLMGTGNSPLHF,TGTGCCAGCAGCTTAATGGGGACAGGGAATTCACCCCTCCACTTT
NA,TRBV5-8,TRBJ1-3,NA,CASSFEENTIYF,TGTGCCAGCAGCTTTGAAGAAAACACCATATATTTT
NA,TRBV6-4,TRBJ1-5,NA,CASSDSRQGDSNQPQHF,TGTGCCAGCAGTGACTCGAGGCAGGGAGATAGCAATCAGCCCCAGCATTTT